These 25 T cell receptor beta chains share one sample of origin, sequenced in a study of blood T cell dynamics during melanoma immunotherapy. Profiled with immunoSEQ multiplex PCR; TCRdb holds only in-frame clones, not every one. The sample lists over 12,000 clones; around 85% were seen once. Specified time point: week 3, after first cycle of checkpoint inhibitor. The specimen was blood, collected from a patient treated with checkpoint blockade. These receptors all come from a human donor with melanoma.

Here the CDR3 DNA reads TGTGCCAGCAGTGGCCTCGAAGCCCCACTCTATGGCTACACCTTC. Protein product: CASSGLEAPLYGYTF. The V and J genes are TRBV28 and TRBJ1-2, with D uncertain. Germline V gene sequence: CDR1 MDHEN, CDR2 SYDVKM. V was shortened by 5 bases and J by 4 bases, with 17 bases between the two germline ends. This CDR3 spans 15 amino acids.

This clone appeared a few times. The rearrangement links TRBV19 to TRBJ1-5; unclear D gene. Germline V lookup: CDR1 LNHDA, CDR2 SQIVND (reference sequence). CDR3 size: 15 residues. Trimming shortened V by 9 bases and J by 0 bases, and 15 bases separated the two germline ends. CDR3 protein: CASPRRPYSNQPQHF. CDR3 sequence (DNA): TGTGCCAGCCCTCGGCGGCCTTATAGCAATCAGCCCCAGCATTTT.

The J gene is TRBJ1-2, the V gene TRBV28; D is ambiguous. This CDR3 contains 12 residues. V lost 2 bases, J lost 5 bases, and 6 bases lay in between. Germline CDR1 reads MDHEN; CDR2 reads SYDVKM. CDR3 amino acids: CASSLNKYGYTF. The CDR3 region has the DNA TGTGCCAGCAGTTTAAATAAGTATGGCTACACCTTC.

The CDR3 loop reads CASSQAGSGRLFF. CDR3 nucleotide sequence: TGCGCCAGCAGCCAAGCAGGGAGCGGTCGCTTGTTCTTC. The chain links TRBV4-3 to TRBJ2-1; TRBD1 or TRBD2 may be the D gene (5 bases each). Germline V lookup: CDR1 LGHNA, CDR2 YSLEER. There are 13 residues in the CDR3. Between the trimmed V and J ends, which lost 1 base and 15 bases, there was a span of 16 bases.

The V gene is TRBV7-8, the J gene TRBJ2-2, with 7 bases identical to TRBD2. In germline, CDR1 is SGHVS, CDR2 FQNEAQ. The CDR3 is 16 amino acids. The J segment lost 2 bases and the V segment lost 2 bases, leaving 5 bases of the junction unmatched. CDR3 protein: CASSLSGKTNTGELFF. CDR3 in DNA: TGTGCCAGCAGCTTAAGCGGGAAGACTAACACCGGGGAGCTGTTTTTT.

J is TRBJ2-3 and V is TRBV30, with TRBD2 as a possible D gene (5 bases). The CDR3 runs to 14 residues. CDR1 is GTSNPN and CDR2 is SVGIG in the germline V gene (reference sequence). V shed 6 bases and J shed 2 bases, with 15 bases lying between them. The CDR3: CACPGLINTDTQYF. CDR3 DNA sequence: TGTGCCTGTCCCGGACTGATCAACACAGATACGCAGTATTTT.

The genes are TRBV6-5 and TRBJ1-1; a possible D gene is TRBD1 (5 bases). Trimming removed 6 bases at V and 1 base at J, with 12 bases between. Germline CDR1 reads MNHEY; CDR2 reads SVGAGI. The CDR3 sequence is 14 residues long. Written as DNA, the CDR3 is TGTGCCAGCAGCCTCCTGGGGGAGAACACTGAAGCTTTCTTT. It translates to CASSLLGENTEAFF.

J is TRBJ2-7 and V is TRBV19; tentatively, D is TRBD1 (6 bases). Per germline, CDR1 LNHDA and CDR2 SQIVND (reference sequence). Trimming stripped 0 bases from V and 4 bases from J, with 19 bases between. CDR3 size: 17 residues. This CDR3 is CASSIEVSSGVGYEQYF. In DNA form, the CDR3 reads TGTGCCAGTAGTATAGAAGTCTCTTCAGGGGTAGGGTACGAGCAGTACTTC.

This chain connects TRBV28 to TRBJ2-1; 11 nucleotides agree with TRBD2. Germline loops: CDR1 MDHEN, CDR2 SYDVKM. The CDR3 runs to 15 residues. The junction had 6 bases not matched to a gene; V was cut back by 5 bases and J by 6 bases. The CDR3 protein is CASSPIAGGPNEQFF. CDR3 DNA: TGTGCCAGCAGTCCCATAGCGGGAGGGCCCAATGAGCAGTTCTTC.

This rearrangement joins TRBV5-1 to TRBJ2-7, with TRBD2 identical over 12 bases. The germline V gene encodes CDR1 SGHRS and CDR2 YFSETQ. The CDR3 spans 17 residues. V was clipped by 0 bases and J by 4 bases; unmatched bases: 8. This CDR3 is CASSLGRTSGKRYEQYF. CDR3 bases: TGCGCCAGCAGCTTGGGGAGGACTAGCGGGAAGCGTTACGAGCAGTACTTC.

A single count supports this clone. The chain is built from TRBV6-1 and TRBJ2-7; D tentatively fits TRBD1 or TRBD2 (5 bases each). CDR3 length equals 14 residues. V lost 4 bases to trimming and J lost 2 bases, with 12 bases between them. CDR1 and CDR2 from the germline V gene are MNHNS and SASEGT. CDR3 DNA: TGTGCCAGCAGTGGCCGGGACCTCACCTACGAGCAGTACTTC. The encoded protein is CASSGRDLTYEQYF.

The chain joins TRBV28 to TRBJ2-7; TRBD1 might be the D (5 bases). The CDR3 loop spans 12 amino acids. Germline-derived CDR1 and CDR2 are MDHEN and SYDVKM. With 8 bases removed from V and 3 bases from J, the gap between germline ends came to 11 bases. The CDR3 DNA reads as TGTGCCAGCCTGGGGCAGAACTACGAGCAGTACTTC. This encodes CASLGQNYEQYF.

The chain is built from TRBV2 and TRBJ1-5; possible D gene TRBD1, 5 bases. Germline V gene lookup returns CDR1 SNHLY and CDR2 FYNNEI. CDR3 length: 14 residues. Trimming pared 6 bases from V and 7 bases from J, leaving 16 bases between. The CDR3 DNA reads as TGTGCCAGCAGCGCCCCCCAGGGACGGCAGCCCCAGCATTTT. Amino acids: CASSAPQGRQPQHF. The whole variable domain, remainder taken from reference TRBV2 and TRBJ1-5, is EPEVTQTPSHQVTQMGQEVILRCVPISNHLYFYWYRQILGQKVEFLVSFYNNEISEKSEIFDDQFSVERPDGSNFTLKIRSTKLEDSAMYFCASSAPQGRQPQHFGDGTRLSIL.

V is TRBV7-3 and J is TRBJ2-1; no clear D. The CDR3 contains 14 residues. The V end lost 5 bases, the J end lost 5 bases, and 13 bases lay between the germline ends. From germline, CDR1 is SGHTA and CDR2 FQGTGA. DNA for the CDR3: TGTGCCAGCAGCCATTCCTCTTGGGACAATGAGCAGTTCTTC. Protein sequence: CASSHSSWDNEQFF.

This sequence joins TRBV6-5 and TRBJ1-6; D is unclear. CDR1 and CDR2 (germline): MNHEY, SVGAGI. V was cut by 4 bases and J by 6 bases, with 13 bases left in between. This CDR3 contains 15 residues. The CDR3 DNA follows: TGTGCCAGCAGTTTCTCGGGCAGTCGTAATTCACCCCTCCACTTT. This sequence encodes CASSFSGSRNSPLHF.

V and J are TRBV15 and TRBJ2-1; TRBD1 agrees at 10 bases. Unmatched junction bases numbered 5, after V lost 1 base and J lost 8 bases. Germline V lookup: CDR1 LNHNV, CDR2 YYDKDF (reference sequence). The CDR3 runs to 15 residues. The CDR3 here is CATSRVGGTGDEQFF. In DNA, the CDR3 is TGTGCCACCAGCAGAGTTGGGGGGACAGGGGATGAGCAGTTCTTC.

The DNA of the CDR3 is TGTGCCAGCGCGCGGGACACCACCCGAGAGACCCAGTACTTC. This codes for CASARDTTRETQYF. This rearrangement joins TRBV2 to TRBJ2-5; either TRBD1 or TRBD2 may supply D (6 bases each). V was shortened by 8 bases and J by 4 bases, with 17 bases between the two germline ends. CDR1 is SNHLY, CDR2 FYNNEI, per germline. CDR3 length: 14 residues.

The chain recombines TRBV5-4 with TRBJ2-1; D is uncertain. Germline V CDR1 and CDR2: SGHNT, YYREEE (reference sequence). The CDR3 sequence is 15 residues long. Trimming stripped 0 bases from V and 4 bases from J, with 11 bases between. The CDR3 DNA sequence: TGTGCCAGCAGCTTGGAAGACTGGGGTTACAATGAGCAGTTCTTC. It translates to CASSLEDWGYNEQFF.

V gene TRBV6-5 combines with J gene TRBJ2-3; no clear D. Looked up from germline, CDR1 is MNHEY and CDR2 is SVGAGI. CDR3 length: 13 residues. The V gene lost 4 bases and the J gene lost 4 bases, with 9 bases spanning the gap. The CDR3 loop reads CASSWSGPDTQYF. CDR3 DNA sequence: TGTGCCAGCAGTTGGAGTGGCCCAGATACGCAGTATTTT.

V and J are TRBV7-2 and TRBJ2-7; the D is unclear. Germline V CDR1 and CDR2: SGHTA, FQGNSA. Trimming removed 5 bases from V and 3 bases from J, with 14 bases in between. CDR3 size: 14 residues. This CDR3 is CASSISPGFYEQYF. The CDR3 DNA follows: TGTGCCAGCAGCATCAGTCCGGGTTTCTACGAGCAGTACTTC.

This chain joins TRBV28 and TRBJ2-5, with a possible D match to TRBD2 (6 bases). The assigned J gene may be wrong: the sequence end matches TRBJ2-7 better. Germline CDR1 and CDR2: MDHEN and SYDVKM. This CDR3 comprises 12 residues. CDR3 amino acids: CASSLGGAEQYF. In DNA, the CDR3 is TGTGCCAGCAGTTTAGGAGGGGCCGAGCAGTACTTC.

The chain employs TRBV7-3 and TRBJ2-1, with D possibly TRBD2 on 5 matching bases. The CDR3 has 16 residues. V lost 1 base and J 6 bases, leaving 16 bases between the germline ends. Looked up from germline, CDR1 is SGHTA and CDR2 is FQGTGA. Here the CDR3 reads CASSLIGGSSGNEQFF. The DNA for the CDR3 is TGTGCCAGCAGCTTAATCGGTGGGAGCTCGGGCAATGAGCAGTTCTTC.

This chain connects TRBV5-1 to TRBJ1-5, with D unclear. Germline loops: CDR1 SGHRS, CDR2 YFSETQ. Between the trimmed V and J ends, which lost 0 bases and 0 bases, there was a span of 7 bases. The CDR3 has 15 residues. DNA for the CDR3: TGCGCCAGCAGCTTGGCTGGGAATAGCAATCAGCCCCAGCATTTT. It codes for CASSLAGNSNQPQHF.

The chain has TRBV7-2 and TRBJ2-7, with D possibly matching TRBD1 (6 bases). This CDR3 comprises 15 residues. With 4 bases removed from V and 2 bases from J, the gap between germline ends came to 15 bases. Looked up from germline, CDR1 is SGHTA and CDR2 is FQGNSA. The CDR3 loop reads CASSSKQGFAYEQYF. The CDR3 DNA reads TGTGCCAGCAGCTCTAAACAGGGATTCGCCTACGAGCAGTACTTC.

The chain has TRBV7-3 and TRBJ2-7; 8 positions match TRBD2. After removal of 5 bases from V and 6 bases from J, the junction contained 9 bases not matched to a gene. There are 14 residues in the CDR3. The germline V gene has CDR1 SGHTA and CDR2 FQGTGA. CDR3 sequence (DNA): TGTGCCAGCAGCCCCGGGACTAGTGATCCCGAGCAGTACTTC. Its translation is CASSPGTSDPEQYF.